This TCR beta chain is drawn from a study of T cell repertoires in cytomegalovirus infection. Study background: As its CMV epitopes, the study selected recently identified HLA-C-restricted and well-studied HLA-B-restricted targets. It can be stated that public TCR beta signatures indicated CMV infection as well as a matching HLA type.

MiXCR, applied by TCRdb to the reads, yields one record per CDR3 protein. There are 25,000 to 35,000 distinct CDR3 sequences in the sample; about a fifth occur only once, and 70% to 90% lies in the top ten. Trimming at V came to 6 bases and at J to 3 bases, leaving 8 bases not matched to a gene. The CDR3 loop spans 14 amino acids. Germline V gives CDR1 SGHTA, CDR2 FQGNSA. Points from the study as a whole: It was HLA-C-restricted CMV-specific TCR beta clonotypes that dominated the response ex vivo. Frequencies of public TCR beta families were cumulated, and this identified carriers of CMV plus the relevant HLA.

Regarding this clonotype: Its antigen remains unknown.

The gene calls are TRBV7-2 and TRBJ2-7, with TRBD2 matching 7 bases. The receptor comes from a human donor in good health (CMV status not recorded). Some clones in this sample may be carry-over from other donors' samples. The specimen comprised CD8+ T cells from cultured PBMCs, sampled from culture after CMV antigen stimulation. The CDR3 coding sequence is TGTGCCAGCAGAAAACCTAGCGGTGACTACGAGCAGTACTTC. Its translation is CASRKPSGDYEQYF.